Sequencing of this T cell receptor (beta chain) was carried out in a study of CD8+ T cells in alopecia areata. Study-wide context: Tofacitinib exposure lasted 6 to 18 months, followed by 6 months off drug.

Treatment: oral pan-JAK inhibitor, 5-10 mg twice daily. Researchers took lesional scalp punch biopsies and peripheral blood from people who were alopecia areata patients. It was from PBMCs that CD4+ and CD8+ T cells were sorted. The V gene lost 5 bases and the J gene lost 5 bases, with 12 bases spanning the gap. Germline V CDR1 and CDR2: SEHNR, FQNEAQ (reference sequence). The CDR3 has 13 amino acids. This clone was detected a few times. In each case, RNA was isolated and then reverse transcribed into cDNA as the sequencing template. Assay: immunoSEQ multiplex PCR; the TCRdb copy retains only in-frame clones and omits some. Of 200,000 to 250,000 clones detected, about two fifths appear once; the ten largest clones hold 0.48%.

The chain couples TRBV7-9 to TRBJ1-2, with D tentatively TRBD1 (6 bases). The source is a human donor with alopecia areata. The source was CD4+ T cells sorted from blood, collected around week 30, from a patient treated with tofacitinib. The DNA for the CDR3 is TGTGCCAGCAGCCCGGGGGCTGGATATGGCTACACCTTC. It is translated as CASSPGAGYGYTF.